This TCR beta chain was sequenced in a study of cytomegalovirus exposure and HLA in healthy donors. General observations from the study: Later work showed greater clonal expansion in HLA-associated TCR beta chains than in equally common others. Later genetic work tied a missense DCLRE1C variant to beta-chain V and J trimming. It was in a later analysis that TCR association rates were seen to vary by HLA locus, highest for DRB1 and lowest for HLA-C.

Details on this clone: Its antigen is currently unknown.

PCR amplification relied on 60 Vbeta primers (plus 13 Jbeta primers). Repertoires were generated with immunoSEQ multiplex PCR, while TCRdb's copy carries only in-frame clones and drops some. The top ten clones hold 13% of a sample with fewer than 120,000 clones, over 65% of them seen once. This CDR3 has 14 amino acids. The germline V and J ends were trimmed by 7 bases and 1 base, with 14 bases remaining between them. Germline V gene lookup returns CDR1 SGHRS and CDR2 YFSETQ. This chain uses TRBV5-1 with TRBJ1-1, with D uncertain. The sequencing sample was made of PBMCs. The TCR was taken from a man aged 25 to 45 in good health and CMV-seropositive. DNA for the CDR3: TGCGCCAGCTCTGGTCTGGACTGGAACACTGAAGCTTTCTTT. It specifies CASSGLDWNTEAFF.